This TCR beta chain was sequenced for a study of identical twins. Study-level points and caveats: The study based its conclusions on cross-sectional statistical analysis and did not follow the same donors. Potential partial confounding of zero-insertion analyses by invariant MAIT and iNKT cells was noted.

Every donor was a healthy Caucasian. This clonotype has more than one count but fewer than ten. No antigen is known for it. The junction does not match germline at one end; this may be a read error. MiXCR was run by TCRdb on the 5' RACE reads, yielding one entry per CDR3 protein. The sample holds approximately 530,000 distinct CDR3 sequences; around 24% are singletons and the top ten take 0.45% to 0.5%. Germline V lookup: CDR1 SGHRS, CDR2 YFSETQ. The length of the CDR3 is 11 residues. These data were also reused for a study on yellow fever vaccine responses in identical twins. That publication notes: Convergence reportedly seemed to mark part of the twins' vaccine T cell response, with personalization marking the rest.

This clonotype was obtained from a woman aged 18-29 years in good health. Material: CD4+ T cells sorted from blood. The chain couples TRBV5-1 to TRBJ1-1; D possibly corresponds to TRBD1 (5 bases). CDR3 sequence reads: CASTQGAETFF. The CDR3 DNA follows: TGCGCCAGCACCCAGGGCGCTGAAACTTTCTTT. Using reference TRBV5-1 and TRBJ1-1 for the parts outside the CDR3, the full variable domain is KAGVTQTPRYLIKTRGQQVTLSCSPISGHRSVSWYQQTPGQGLQFLFEYFSETQRNKGNFPGRFSGRQFSNSRSEMNVSTLELGDSALYLCASTQGAETFFGQGTRLTVV.